Shown below are 18 T cell receptor beta chains from a single sample sequenced in a study of T cell changes during pregnancy in multiple sclerosis. The method was immunoSEQ multiplex PCR; TCRdb's version includes in-frame clones alone and lacks a portion of them. The top ten clones hold under 2.5% of a sample with 35,000 to 50,000 clones, approximately 91% of them seen once. This specimen consisted of CD4+ T cells from peripheral blood mononuclear cells, obtained after pregnancy. These receptors all stem from a female donor in good health, enrolled as a control in a pregnancy study.

This chain joins TRBV6-1 and TRBJ2-2; possibly TRBD1 for D (6 bases). The CDR3 consists of 14 residues. Trimming stripped 6 bases from V and 2 bases from J, with 10 bases between. Germline lookup yields CDR1 MNHNS and CDR2 SASEGT. This chain's CDR3 is CASRQGPNTGELFF. The CDR3 DNA follows: TGTGCCAGCAGACAGGGCCCTAACACCGGGGAGCTGTTTTTT.

This clone has only a few counts. The CDR3 nucleotides are TGTGCCAGCAGCGCCTCAGGGGGTTACGAGCAGTACTTC. This codes for CASSASGGYEQYF. This chain connects TRBV7-3 to TRBJ2-7, with 7 bases identical to TRBD1. The ends lost 5 bases at V and 4 bases at J; junction bases unmatched: 5. CDR1 and CDR2 from the germline V gene are SGHTA and FQGTGA. The CDR3 totals 13 residues.

The chain carries TRBV2 and TRBJ2-3; a possible D gene is TRBD1 (6 bases). Germline CDR1 reads SNHLY; CDR2 reads FYNNEI. The CDR3 is 15 amino acids. The V gene lost 0 bases and the J gene lost 6 bases, with 13 bases spanning the gap. The CDR3 reads CASSEARGWGDTQYF. The CDR3 region has the DNA TGTGCCAGCAGTGAAGCTAGGGGGTGGGGTGATACGCAGTATTTT.

The chain uses TRBV7-2 and TRBJ2-5, with a possible D match to TRBD1 (5 bases). Germline V gives CDR1 SGHTA, CDR2 FQGNSA. Trimming left V 5 bases short and J 2 bases short, with 9 bases between. The CDR3 extends over 13 amino acids. The CDR3 DNA reads TGTGCCAGCAGCAGAACAGGTCAAGAGACCCAGTACTTC. Translation: CASSRTGQETQYF.

The chain recombines TRBV5-4 with TRBJ2-5; TRBD1 matches 7 bases. V trimming: 2 bases; J trimming: 1 base; junction bases outside the gene matches: 8. This CDR3 contains 16 residues. The germline gives CDR1 SGHNT, CDR2 YYREEE (reference sequence). CDR3 sequence (DNA): TGTGCCAGCAGCTTAGGCCAGGGGGTGGTCCAAGAGACCCAGTACTTC. This sequence encodes CASSLGQGVVQETQYF.

The chain carries TRBV7-9 and TRBJ2-7, with 8 positions matching TRBD1. The V gene's germline CDR1 is SEHNR and CDR2 FQNEAQ (reference sequence). V trimming: 5 bases; J trimming: 7 bases; junction bases outside the gene matches: 10. The CDR3 sequence is 14 residues long. CDR3 region: CASSPDRVRGEQYF. CDR3 nucleotide sequence: TGTGCCAGCAGCCCGGACAGGGTCCGTGGGGAGCAGTACTTC.

The chain joins TRBV30 to TRBJ2-1; 9 bases line up with TRBD2. The V gene's germline CDR1 is GTSNPN and CDR2 SVGIG (reference sequence). This CDR3 spans 11 amino acids. V trimming: 1 base; J trimming: 14 bases; junction bases outside the gene matches: 3. This CDR3 reads CAWSGGGDKFF. DNA for the CDR3: TGTGCCTGGAGTGGCGGGGGGGATAAGTTCTTC.

This clone is labeled as medium-sized. The rearrangement links TRBV5-1 to TRBJ2-3, with TRBD2 matching over 7 bases. The CDR3 totals 16 residues. V lost 4 bases to trimming and J lost 2 bases; unmatched junction nucleotides: 10. Germline V gives CDR1 SGHRS, CDR2 YFSETQ. CDR3 nucleotide sequence: TGCGCCAGCAGCCTCGCGGGCGGGAGCTCCACAGATACGCAGTATTTT. Protein product: CASSLAGGSSTDTQYF.

This chain joins TRBV30 and TRBJ1-2; 10 nucleotides agree with TRBD1. Germline V gene lookup returns CDR1 GTSNPN and CDR2 SVGIG (reference sequence). The CDR3 has 17 residues. The V segment lost 3 bases and the J segment 3 bases; nucleotides outside the gene matches: 13. The CDR3 reads CAWRESQPGQGYYGYTF. CDR3 DNA sequence: TGTGCCTGGAGAGAAAGTCAGCCGGGACAGGGGTACTATGGCTACACCTTC.

This clone has a single count. V and J are TRBV19 and TRBJ1-1; D uncertain. CDR3 length equals 12 residues. Trimming took off 8 bases at V and 3 bases at J, with 10 bases between the two ends. The germline gives CDR1 LNHDA, CDR2 SQIVND (reference sequence). The CDR3 loop reads CASGRPDTEAFF. As DNA, the CDR3 is TGTGCCAGTGGGCGTCCGGACACTGAAGCTTTCTTT.

The rearrangement joins TRBV5-4 to TRBJ2-7; 14 nucleotides align to TRBD2. The CDR3 contains 17 residues. V lost 4 bases, J lost 0 bases, and 6 bases stayed unmatched. Germline CDR1 SGHNT, CDR2 YYREEE (reference sequence). The CDR3 nucleotides are TGTGCCAGCAGCGCGGGACTAGCGGGGGCGAGCTCCTACGAGCAGTACTTC. It codes for CASSAGLAGASSYEQYF.

V and J are TRBV6-6 and TRBJ2-4; 8 bases line up with TRBD1. Germline V gives CDR1 MNHNY, CDR2 SVGAGI (reference sequence). V dropped 4 bases and J dropped 13; count of bases not matched to a gene: 6. The length of the CDR3 is 12 residues. The DNA for the CDR3 is TGTGCCAGCAGTTTGGGACAGGCCACGCAGTACTTC. The encoded protein is CASSLGQATQYF.

The rearrangement joins TRBV11-2 to TRBJ2-4; tentatively, D is TRBD1 (5 bases). The CDR3 extends over 16 amino acids. Per germline, CDR1 SGHAT and CDR2 FQNNGV. Between the trimmed V and J ends, which lost 0 bases and 3 bases, there was a span of 12 bases. The CDR3 DNA is TGTGCCAGCAGCTTAGAGGCTCAGGGTGGCAAAAACATTCAGTACTTC. Translated: CASSLEAQGGKNIQYF.

The chain recombines TRBV7-3 with TRBJ2-7; 7 nucleotides align to TRBD2. This CDR3 region has 17 residues. V was clipped by 5 bases and J by 6 bases; unmatched bases: 19. Per germline, CDR1 SGHTA and CDR2 FQGTGA. This CDR3 is CASSPLPPAGNAGEQYF. DNA for the CDR3: TGTGCCAGCAGCCCCCTACCCCCAGCGGGAAATGCTGGCGAGCAGTACTTC.

V usage is TRBV5-1 and J usage is TRBJ2-3; TRBD2 aligns across 9 bases. J was trimmed by 4 bases and V by 4 bases; bases with no gene match: 13. The germline V gene encodes CDR1 SGHRS and CDR2 YFSETQ. This CDR3 region has 17 residues. The CDR3 is CASSLPVIAGAPDTQYF. The CDR3, as DNA: TGCGCCAGCAGCCTCCCCGTAATAGCGGGAGCCCCAGATACGCAGTATTTT.

This sequence joins TRBV15 and TRBJ2-7; a possible D gene is TRBD2 (5 bases). Germline CDR1 is LNHNV and CDR2 is YYDKDF (reference sequence). This CDR3 region has 14 residues. V shed 0 bases and J shed 1 base, with 7 bases lying between them. In DNA, the CDR3 is TGTGCCACCAGCAGAGATCCGGGGTCCTACGAGCAGTACTTC. Translated, it gives CATSRDPGSYEQYF.

This chain joins TRBV27 and TRBJ2-7, with D maybe TRBD1 (5 bases). V was shortened by 6 bases and J by 6 bases, with 12 bases between the two germline ends. Germline CDR1 and CDR2: MNHEY and SMNVEV (reference sequence). The CDR3 sequence is 12 residues long. The CDR3 sequence is CASRNTGSEQYF. Written as DNA, the CDR3 is TGTGCCAGCAGAAATACAGGTTCCGAGCAGTACTTC.

The V and J genes are TRBV6-5 and TRBJ1-1, with a possible D match to TRBD1 (6 bases). Germline assignment: CDR1 MNHEY and CDR2 SVGAGI. Between the trimmed V and J ends, which lost 6 bases and 1 base, there was a span of 15 bases. The CDR3 length is 15 residues. DNA for the CDR3: TGTGCCAGCAGCCTCCTCGACAGGCAGAACACTGAAGCTTTCTTT. This encodes CASSLLDRQNTEAFF.